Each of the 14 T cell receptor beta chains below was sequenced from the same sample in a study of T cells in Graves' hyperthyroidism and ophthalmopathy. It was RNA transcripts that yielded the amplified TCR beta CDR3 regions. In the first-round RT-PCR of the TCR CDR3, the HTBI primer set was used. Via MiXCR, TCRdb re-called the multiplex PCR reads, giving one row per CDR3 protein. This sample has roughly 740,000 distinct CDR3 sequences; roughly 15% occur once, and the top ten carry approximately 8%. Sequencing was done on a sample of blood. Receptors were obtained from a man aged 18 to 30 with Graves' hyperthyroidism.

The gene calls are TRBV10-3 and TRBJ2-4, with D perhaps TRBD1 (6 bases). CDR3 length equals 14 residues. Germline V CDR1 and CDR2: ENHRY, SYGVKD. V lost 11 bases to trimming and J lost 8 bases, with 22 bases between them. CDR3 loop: CAASGEGILDIQYF. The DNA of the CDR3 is TGTGCCGCCTCAGGGGAAGGAATTTTGGACATTCAGTACTTC.

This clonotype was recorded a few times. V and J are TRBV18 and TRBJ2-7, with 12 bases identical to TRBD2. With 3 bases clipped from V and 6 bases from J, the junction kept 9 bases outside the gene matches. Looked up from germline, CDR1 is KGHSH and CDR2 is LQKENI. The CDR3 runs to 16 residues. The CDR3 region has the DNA TGTGCCAGCTCACCCCTAGCGGGAGGGCCGACCGGCGAGCAGTACTTC. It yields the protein CASSPLAGGPTGEQYF. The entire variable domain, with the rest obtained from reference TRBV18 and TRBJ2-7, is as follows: NAGVMQNPRHLVRRRGQEARLRCSPMKGHSHVYWYRQLPEEGLKFMVYLQKENIIDESGMPKERFSAEFPKEGPSILRIQQVVRGDSAAYFCASSPLAGGPTGEQYFGPGTRLTVT.

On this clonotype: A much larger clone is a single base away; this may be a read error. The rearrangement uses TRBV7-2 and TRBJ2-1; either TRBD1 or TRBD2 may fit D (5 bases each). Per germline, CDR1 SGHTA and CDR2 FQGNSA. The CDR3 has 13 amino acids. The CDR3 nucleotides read TGTGCCAGCAGCTCCCCCGGGGCCGATGAGCAGGTCTTC. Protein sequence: CASSSPGADEQVF.

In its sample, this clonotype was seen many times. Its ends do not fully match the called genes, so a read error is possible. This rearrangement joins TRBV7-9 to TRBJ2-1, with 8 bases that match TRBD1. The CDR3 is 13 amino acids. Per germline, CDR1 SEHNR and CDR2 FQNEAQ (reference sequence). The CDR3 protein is CASSLGQGDEQFF. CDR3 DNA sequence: TGTGCCAGCAGTTTAGGACAGGGAGATGAGCAGTTCTTC.

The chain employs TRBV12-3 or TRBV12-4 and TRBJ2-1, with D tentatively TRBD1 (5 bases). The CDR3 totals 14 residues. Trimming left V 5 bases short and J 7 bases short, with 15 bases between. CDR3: CASSRQIGYNEQFF. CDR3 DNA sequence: TGTGCCAGCAGTCGACAGATCGGTTATAATGAGCAGTTCTTC.

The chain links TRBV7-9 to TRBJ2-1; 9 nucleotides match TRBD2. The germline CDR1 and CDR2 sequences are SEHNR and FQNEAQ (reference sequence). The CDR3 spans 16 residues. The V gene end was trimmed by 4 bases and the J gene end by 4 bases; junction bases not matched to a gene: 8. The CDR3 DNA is TGTGCCAGCAGCTACGGGGGACTAGCAGTATACAATGAGCAGTTCTTC. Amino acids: CASSYGGLAVYNEQFF.

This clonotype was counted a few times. The DNA of the CDR3 is TGTGCCAGCAGTGGTAGAGCAGGAGTGGGCAATGAGCAGTTCTTC. This translates into CASSGRAGVGNEQFF. The gene calls are TRBV2 and TRBJ2-1; unclear D gene. With 4 bases removed from V and 6 bases from J, the gap between germline ends came to 16 bases. CDR1 SNHLY and CDR2 FYNNEI come from the germline V gene. This CDR3 region has 15 residues.

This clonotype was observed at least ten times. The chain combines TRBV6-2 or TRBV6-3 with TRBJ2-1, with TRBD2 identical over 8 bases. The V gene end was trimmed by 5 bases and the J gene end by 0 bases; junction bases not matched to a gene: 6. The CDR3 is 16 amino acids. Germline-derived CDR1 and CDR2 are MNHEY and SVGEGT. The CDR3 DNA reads TGTGCCAGCAGTCCAAGAAGCGGGAGCTCCTACAATGAGCAGTTCTTC. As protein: CASSPRSGSSYNEQFF.

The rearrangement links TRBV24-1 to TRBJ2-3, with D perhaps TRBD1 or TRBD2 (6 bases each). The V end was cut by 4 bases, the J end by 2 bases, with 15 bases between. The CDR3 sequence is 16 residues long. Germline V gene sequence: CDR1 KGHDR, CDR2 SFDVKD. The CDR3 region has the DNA TGTGCCACCAGTGACCCTCCAGGGGACTCCACAGATACGCAGTATTTT. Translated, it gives CATSDPPGDSTDTQYF.

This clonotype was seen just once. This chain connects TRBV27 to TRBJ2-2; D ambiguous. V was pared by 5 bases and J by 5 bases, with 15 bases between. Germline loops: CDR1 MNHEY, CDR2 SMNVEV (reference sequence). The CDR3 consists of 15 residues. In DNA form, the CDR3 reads TGTGCCAGCAGTATCAAGCCCCACAGAACCGGGGAGCTGTTTTTT. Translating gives CASSIKPHRTGELFF.

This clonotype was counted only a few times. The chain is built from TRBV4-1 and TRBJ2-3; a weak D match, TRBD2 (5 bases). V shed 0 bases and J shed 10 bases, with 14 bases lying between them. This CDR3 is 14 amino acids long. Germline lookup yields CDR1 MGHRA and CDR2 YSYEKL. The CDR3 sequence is CASSQESATGAQYF. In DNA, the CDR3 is TGCGCCAGCAGCCAAGAAAGTGCGACCGGGGCGCAGTATTTT.

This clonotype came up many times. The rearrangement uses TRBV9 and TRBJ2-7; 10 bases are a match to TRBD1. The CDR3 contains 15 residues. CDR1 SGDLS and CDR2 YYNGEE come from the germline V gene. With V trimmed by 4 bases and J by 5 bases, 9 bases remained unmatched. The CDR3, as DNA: TGTGCCAGCAGCCTAGGGGGACAGGGGAGCCACGAGCAGTACTTC. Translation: CASSLGGQGSHEQYF.

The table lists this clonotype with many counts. The chain's CDR3 is CASSPRHVINTEAFF. CDR3 bases: TGTGCCAGCAGCCCTAGACACGTCATCAACACTGAAGCTTTCTTT. V and J are TRBV12-3 or TRBV12-4 and TRBJ1-1; D not resolved. This CDR3 has 15 residues. The ends were cut back, 6 bases at V and 2 bases at J, with 16 bases in the middle.

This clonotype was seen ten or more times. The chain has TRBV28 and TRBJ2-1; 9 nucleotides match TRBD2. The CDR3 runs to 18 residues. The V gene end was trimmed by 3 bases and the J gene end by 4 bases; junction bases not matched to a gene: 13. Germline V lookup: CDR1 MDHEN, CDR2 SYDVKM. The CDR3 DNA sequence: TGTGCCAGCAGTTTTTCCCCCACCGGGACTAGCTGGTACAATGAGCAGTTCTTC. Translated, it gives CASSFSPTGTSWYNEQFF.